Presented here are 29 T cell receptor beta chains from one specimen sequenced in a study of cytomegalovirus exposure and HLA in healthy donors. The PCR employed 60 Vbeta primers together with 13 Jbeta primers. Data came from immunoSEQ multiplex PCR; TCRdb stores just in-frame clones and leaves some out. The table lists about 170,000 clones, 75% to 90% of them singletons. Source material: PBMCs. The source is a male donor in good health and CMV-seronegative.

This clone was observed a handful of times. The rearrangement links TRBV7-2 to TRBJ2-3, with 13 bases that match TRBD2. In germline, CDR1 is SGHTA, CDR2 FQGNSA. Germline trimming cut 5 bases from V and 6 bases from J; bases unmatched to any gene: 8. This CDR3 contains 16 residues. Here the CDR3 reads CASSARLAGGSDTQYF. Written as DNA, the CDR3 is TGTGCCAGCAGCGCCAGACTAGCGGGGGGATCGGATACGCAGTATTTT.

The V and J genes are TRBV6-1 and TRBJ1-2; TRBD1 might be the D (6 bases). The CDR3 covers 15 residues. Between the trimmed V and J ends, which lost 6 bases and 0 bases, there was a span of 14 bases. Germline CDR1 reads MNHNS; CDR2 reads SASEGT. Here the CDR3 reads CASRKATGTNYGYTF. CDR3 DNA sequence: TGTGCCAGCAGAAAGGCGACAGGAACTAACTATGGCTACACCTTC.

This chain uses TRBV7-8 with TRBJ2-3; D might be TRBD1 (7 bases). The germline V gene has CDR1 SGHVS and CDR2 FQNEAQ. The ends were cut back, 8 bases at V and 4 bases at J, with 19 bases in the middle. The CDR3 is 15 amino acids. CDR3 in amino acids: CASSPGGGWADTQYF. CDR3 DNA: TGTGCCAGCTCCCCAGGAGGGGGCTGGGCAGATACGCAGTATTTT.

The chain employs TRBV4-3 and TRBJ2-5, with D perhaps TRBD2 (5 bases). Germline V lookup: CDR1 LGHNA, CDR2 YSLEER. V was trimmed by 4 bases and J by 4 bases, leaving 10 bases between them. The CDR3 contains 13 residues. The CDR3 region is CASSRTEVETQYF. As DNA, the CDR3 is TGCGCCAGCAGCCGGACTGAAGTAGAGACCCAGTACTTC.

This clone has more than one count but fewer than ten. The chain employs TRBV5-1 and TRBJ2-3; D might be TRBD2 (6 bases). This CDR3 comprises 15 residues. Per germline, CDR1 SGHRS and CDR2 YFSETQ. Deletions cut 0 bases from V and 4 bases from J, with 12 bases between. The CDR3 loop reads CASSLEVRGADTQYF. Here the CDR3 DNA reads TGCGCCAGCAGCTTGGAAGTGCGCGGGGCAGATACGCAGTATTTT.

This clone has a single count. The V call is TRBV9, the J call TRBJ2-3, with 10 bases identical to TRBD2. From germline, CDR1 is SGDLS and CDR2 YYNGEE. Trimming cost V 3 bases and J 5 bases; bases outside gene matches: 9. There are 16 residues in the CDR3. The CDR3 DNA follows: TGTGCCAGCAGCGGATCGAAAGCGGGGGGGAAAGATACGCAGTATTTT. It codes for CASSGSKAGGKDTQYF.

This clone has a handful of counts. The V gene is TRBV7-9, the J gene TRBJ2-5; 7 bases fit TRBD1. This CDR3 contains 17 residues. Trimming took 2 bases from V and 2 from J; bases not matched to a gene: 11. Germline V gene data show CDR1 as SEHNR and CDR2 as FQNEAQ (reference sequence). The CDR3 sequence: CASSLRASRTGQETQYF. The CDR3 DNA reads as TGTGCCAGCAGCTTAAGGGCCTCTAGGACAGGTCAAGAGACCCAGTACTTC.

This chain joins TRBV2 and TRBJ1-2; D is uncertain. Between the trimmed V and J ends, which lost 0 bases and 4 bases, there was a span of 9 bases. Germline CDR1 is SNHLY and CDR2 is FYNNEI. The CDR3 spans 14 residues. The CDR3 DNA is TGTGCCAGCAGTGAAGCCGCCGGGGTCTATGGCTACACCTTC. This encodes CASSEAAGVYGYTF.

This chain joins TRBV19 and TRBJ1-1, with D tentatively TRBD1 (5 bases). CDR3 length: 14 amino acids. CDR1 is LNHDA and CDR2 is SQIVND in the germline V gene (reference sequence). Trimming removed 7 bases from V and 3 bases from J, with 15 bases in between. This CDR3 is CASMGVAGDTEAFF. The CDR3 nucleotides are TGTGCCAGTATGGGAGTGGCGGGGGACACTGAAGCTTTCTTT.

CDR3 loop: CASSLEVSQPQHF. CDR3 nucleotides: TGTGCCAGCAGCTTAGAAGTGAGTCAGCCCCAGCATTTT. The chain links TRBV11-2 to TRBJ1-5; D unclear. The germline V gene encodes CDR1 SGHAT and CDR2 FQNNGV. Trimming removed 0 bases at V and 6 bases at J, with 6 bases between. This CDR3 spans 13 amino acids.

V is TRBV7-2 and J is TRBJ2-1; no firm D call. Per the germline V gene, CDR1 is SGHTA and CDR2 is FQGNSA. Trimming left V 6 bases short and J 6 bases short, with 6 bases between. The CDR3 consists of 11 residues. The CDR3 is CASSFINEQFF. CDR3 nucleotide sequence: TGTGCCAGCAGTTTTATCAATGAGCAGTTCTTC.

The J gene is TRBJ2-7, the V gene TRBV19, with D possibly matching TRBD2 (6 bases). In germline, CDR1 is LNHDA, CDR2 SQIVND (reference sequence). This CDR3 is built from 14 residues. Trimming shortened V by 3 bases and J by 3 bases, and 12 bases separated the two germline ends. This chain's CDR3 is CASSINSGSYEQYF. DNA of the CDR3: TGTGCCAGTAGTATCAACTCCGGGAGCTACGAGCAGTACTTC.

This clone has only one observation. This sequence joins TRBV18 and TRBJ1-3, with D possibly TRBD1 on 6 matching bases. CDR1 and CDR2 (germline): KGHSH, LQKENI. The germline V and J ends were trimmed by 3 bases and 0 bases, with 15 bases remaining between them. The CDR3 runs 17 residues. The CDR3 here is CASSPTTGLDSGNTIYF. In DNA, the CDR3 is TGTGCCAGCTCACCCACGACAGGTTTGGACTCTGGAAACACCATATATTTT.

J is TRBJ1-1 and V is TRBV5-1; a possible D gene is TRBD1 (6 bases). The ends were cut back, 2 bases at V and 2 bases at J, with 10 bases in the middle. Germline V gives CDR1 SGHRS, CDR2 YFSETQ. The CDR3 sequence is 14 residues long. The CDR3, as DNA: TGCGCCAGCAGCTTTCAGGGACAAAACACTGAAGCTTTCTTT. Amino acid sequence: CASSFQGQNTEAFF.

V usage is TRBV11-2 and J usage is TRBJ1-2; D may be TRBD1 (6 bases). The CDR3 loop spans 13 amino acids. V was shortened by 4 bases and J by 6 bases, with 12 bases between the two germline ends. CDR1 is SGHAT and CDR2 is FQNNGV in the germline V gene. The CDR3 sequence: CASSWGGRNGYTF. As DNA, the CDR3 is TGTGCCAGCAGCTGGGGGGGGCGGAATGGCTACACCTTC.

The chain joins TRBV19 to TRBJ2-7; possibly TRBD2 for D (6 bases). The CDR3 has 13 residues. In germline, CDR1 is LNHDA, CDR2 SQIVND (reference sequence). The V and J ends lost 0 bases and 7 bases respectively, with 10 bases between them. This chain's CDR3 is CASSIDFGREQYF. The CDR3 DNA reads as TGTGCCAGTAGTATAGATTTTGGGAGGGAGCAGTACTTC.

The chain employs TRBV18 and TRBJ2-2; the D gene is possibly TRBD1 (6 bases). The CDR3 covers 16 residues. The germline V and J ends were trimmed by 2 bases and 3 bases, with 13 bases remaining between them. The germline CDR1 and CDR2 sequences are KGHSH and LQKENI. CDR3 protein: CASSPRQGKDTGELFF. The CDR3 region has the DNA TGTGCCAGCTCACCAAGGCAGGGGAAGGACACCGGGGAGCTGTTTTTT.

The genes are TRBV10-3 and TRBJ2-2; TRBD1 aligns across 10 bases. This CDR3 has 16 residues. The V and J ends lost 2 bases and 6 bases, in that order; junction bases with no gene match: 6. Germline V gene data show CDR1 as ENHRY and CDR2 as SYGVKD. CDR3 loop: CAISEGAGQGAGELFF. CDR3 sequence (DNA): TGTGCCATCAGTGAGGGTGCCGGACAGGGGGCCGGGGAGCTGTTTTTT.

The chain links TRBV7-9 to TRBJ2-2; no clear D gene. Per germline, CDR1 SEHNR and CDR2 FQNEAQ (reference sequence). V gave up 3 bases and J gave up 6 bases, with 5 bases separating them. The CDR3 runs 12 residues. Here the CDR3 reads CASSFWPGELFF. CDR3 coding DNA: TGTGCCAGCAGCTTCTGGCCCGGGGAGCTGTTTTTT.

The CDR3 DNA follows: TGTGCCAGCAGCCAAGTTGAATCAATGGGGGGTGAAGCTTTCTTT. Translating gives CASSQVESMGGEAFF. The J gene is TRBJ1-1, the V gene TRBV14, with a weak D call TRBD1 (5 bases). Germline CDR1 reads SGHDN; CDR2 reads FVKESK. V gave up 1 base and J gave up 7 bases, with 16 bases separating them. The length of the CDR3 is 15 residues.

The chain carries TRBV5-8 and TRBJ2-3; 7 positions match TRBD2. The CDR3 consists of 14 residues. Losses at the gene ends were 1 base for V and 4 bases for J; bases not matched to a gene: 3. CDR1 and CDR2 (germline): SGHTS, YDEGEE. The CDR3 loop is CASSLYGLADTQYF. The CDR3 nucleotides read TGTGCCAGCAGCTTGTACGGACTAGCAGATACGCAGTATTTT.

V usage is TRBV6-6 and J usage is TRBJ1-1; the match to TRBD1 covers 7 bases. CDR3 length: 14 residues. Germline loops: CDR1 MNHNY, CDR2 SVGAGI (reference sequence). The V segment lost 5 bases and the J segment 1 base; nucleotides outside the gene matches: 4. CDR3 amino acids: CASSLNRGNTEAFF. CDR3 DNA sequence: TGTGCCAGCAGTCTTAACAGGGGGAACACTGAAGCTTTCTTT.

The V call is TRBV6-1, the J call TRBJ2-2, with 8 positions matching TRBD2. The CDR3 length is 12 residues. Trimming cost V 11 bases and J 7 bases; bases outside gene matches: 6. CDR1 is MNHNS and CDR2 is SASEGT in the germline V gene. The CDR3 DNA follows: TGTGCCGCCCGGGGGGGGGTCGGGGAGCTGTTTTTT. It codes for CAARGGVGELFF.

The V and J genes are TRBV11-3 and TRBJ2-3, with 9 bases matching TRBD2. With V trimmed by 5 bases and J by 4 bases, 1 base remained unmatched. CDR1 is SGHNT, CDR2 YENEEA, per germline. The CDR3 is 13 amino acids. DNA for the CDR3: TGTGCCAGCAGCCAGCGGGGGGCAGATACGCAGTATTTT. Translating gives CASSQRGADTQYF.

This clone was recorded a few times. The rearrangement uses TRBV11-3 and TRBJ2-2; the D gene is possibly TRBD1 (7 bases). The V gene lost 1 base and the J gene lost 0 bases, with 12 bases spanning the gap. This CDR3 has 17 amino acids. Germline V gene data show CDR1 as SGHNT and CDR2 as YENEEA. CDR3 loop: CASSLGGGTANTGELFF. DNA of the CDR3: TGTGCCAGCAGCTTAGGAGGGGGGACAGCGAACACCGGGGAGCTGTTTTTT.

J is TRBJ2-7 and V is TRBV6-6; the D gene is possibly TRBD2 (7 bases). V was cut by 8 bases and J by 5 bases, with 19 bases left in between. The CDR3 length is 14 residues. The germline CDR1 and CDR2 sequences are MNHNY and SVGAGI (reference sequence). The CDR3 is CASRGGGPRNEQYF. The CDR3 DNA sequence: TGTGCCAGCCGAGGGGGGGGCCCCAGAAACGAGCAGTACTTC.

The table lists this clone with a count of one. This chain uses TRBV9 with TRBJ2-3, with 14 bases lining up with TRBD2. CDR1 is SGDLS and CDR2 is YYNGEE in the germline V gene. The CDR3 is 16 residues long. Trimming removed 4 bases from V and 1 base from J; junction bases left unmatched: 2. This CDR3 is CASSKGLAGGTDTQYF. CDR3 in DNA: TGTGCCAGCAGCAAGGGACTAGCGGGGGGCACAGATACGCAGTATTTT.

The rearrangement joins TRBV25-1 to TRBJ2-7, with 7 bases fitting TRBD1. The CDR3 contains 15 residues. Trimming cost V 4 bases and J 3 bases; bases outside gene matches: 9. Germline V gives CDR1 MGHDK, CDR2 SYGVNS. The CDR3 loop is CASSARTGRSYEQYF. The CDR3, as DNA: TGTGCCAGCAGTGCAAGGACAGGAAGGAGCTACGAGCAGTACTTC.

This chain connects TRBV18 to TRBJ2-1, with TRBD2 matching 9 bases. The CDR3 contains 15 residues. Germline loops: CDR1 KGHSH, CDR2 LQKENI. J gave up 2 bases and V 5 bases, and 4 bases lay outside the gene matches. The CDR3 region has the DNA TGTGCCAGCTCATCGCTAGCGGGGACCTACAATGAGCAGTTCTTC. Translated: CASSSLAGTYNEQFF.